This TCR beta chain was identified in a study of identical twins. Findings and caveats of the study: The authors noted that invariant MAIT and iNKT cells could partly confound zero-insertion analyses. Twin-shared out-of-frame alpha sequences were enriched for low generation probability.

TCRdb itself ran the 5' RACE reads through MiXCR, one entry per CDR3 protein. The sample lists approximately 220,000 distinct CDR3 sequences, around 6.8% seen once, with 1.5% to 2.5% in the top ten. Comment on this clonotype: What it recognizes is unknown.

The CDR3 covers 16 residues. Germline V gene lookup returns CDR1 SGHKS and CDR2 YYEKEE (reference sequence). The V gene lost 0 bases and the J gene lost 1 base, with 14 bases spanning the gap. This sample was shared with a second study, whose subject was yellow fever vaccine responses in identical twins. That work states: Twins' vaccine T cell responses were reported to seem partly convergent and partly personalized.

Sequenced sample: memory (CD45RO+) T cells sorted from blood. The TCR sequence derives from a woman under 30 in good health. The V call is TRBV5-5, the J call TRBJ2-7, with a weak D call TRBD2 (6 bases). This CDR3 reads CASSLGGGGVSYEQYF. The DNA of the CDR3 is TGTGCCAGCAGCTTGGGTGGTGGCGGGGTGTCCTACGAGCAGTACTTC. The variable domain in full, with the rest retrieved from reference TRBV5-5 and TRBJ2-7, is DAGVTQSPTHLIKTRGQQVTLRCSPISGHKSVSWYQQVLGQGPQFIFQYYEKEERGRGNFPDRFSARQFPNYSSELNVNALLLGDSALYLCASSLGGGGVSYEQYFGPGTRLTVT.